The entry that follows covers one T cell receptor beta chain sequence. Its antigen is still unknown. No much larger clonotype is one base removed from it; base qualities were not supplied. Another Seattle source contributed samples from volunteer blood donors who had recovered from COVID-19. Whole blood was collected in K2EDTA tubes by collaborating institutions according to the institutions' own protocols. For TCRbeta analysis, collaborators shipped samples as frozen whole blood, isolated PBMCs, or DNA extracted from either of those sample types. This sample is drawn from a study of blood T cell repertoires in COVID-19 (dated by TCRdb to about 2020). General notes on the study: Collaborator samples came from the United States, Italy and Spain and covered acute and convalescent phases of COVID-19. The prospective study material was composed of cDNA or gDNA derived from T cells, B-cell-depleted T cells, or PBMCs. Subjects who had been exposed to COVID-19, were actively infected with it, or had recovered from it provided the deeply sampled blood TCRbeta repertoires that made up the dataset. The repertoires were released in a freely available public database meant as a resource for research on the immune response to SARS-CoV-2. Samples came from the ongoing ImmuneRACE study (first 160 participants) plus 1,254 subjects from 6 global collaborators. Sample metadata almost always included a de-identified subject ID, COVID-19 status, age in years and sex. Where available, HLA class I and class II types were taken from metadata supplied by the sample provider and were not determined by assay-based typing. The full study reports these points: The amount of clinical and demographic metadata varied by source and participant and was provided uncurated.

TCRbeta CDR3 regions were amplified from genomic DNA by means of the immunoSEQ Assay, a bias-controlled multiplex PCR. As for how the authors treated the data: The number of nucleated cells in each sample was estimated from the amplification of reference gene primers within the assay. To quantify the absolute abundance of each unique TCRbeta CDR3 rearrangement, sequence reads were collapsed and filtered. For each sample, productive Simpson clonality was calculated as the square root of Simpson's diversity index over productive rearrangements. The table comes from immuneACCESS by way of TCRdb, which keeps in-frame sequences with V and J called. Part of the clones is missing from these tables; in studies checked, under half for an unresolved V gene and the rest for unknown reasons. That table is the source of V, J and clone size, and D and trimming were worked out from the DNA. This sample has 250,000 to 350,000 clones in its table, and roughly 90% of those were observed once. The ten top clones hold about 6% of the sample.

Trimming costs V 0 bases and J 6 bases, and their ends lie 5 bases apart. The CDR3 spans 11 residues, from the cysteine through the phenylalanine. CDR3 DNA only is kept here, 33 bases in frame from base 1. CDR1 and CDR2, looked up from the germline V gene (reference sequence), are DFQATT and SNEGSKA. This sequence uses TRBV20-1 and TRBJ1-1, with the D segment identity uncertain. The TCR was taken from a young man who had recovered from COVID-19. The sequenced sample was peripheral blood. Here the CDR3 is given as CSAREIAEAFF. The sequence in DNA is TGCAGTGCTAGAGAAATCGCTGAAGCTTTCTTT.